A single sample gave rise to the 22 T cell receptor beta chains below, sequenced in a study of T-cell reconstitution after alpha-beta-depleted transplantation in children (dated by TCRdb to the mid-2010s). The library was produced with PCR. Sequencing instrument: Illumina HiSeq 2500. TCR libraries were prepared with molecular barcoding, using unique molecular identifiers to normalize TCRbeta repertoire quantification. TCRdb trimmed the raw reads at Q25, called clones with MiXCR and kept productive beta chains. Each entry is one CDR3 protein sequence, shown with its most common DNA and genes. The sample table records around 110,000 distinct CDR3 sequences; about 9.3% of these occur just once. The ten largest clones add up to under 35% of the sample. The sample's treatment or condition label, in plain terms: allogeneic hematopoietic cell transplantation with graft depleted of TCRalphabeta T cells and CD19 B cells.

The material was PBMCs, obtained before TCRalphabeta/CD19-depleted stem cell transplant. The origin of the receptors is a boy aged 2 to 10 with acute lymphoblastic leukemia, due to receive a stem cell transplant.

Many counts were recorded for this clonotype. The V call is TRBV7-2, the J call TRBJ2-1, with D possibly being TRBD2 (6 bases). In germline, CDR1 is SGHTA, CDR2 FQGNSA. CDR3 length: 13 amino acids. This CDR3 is CASRGVWVNEQFF. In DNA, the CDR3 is TGTGCATCGCGCGGGGTATGGGTCAATGAGCAGTTCTTC.

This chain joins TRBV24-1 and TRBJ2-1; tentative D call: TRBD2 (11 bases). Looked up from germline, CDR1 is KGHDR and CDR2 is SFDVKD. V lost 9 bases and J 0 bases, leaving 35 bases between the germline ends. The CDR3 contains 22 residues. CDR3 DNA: TGTGCCACCCCGGTGGGACAGGGGTCGACTAGCGGGACGAGGAGCTCCTACAATGAGCAGTTCTTC. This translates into CATPVGQGSTSGTRSSYNEQFF.

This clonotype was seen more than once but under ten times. CDR3 in DNA: TGCGCCAGCAGCCCTTACACCTCTGGGGCCAACGTCCTGACTTTC. Translated, it gives CASSPYTSGANVLTF. V gene TRBV5-1 combines with J gene TRBJ2-6; D is unresolved. The CDR3 spans 15 residues. Germline CDR1 is SGHRS and CDR2 is YFSETQ. Deletions cut 4 bases from V and 0 bases from J, with 8 bases between.

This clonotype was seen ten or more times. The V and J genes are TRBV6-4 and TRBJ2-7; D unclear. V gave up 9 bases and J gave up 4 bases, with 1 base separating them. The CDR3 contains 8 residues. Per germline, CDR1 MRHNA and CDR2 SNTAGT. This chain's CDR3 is CARYEQYF. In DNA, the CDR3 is TGTGCCAGGTACGAGCAGTACTTC.

As DNA, the CDR3 is TGCAGTGCTAGCCCCAGGACAGGGAATGAAAAACTGTTTTTT. Residues: CSASPRTGNEKLFF. This sequence joins TRBV20-1 and TRBJ1-4; 8 positions agree with TRBD1. CDR1 is DFQATT and CDR2 is SNEGSKA in the germline V gene (reference sequence). The ends lost 3 bases at V and 5 bases at J; junction bases unmatched: 5. The CDR3 runs 14 residues.

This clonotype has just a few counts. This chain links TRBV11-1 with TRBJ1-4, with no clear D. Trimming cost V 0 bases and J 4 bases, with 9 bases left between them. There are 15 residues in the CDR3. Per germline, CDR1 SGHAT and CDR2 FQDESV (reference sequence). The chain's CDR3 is CASSLAASGNEKLFF. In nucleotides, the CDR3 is TGTGCCAGCAGCTTAGCAGCGAGCGGTAATGAAAAACTGTTTTTT.

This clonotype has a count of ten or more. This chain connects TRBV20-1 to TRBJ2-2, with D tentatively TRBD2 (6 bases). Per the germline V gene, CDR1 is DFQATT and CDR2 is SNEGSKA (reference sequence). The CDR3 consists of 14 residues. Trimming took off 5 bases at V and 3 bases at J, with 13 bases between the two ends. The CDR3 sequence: CSASGDSYTGELFF. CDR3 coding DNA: TGCAGTGCTTCCGGGGACTCGTACACCGGGGAGCTGTTTTTT.

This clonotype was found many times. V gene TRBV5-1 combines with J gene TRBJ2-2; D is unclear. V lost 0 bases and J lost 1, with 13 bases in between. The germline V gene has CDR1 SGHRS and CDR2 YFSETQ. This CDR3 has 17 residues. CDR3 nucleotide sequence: TGCGCCAGCAGCTTGGTCCCTGTCGGGCAGAACACCGGGGAGCTGTTTTTT. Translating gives CASSLVPVGQNTGELFF.

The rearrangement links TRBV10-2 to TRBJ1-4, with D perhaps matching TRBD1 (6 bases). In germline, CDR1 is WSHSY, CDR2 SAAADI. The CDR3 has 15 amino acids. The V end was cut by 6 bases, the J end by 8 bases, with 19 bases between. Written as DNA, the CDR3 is TGCGCCAGCAGCCGAACTCTGGACAGTTTGGAAAAACTGTTTTTT. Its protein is CASSRTLDSLEKLFF.

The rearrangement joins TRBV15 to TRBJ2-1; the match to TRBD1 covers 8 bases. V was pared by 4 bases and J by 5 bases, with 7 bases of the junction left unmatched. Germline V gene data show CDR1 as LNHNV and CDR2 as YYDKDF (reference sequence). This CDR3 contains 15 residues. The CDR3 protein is CATSTGDRRDNEQFF. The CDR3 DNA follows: TGTGCCACCAGCACCGGGGACAGGCGGGACAATGAGCAGTTCTTC. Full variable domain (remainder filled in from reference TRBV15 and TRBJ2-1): DAMVIQNPRYQVTQFGKPVTLSCSQTLNHNVMYWYQQKSSQAPKLLFHYYDKDFNNEADTPDNFQSRRPNTSFCFLDIRSPGLGDTAMYLCATSTGDRRDNEQFFGPGTRLTVL.

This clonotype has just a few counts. This CDR3 is CASSSGLAGRRGNEQFF. The CDR3 nucleotides are TGTGCCAGCAGCTCAGGATTAGCGGGACGGAGAGGCAATGAGCAGTTCTTC. The J gene is TRBJ2-1, the V gene TRBV7-2, with 8 bases identical to TRBD2. Germline V lookup: CDR1 SGHTA, CDR2 FQGNSA. J gave up 6 bases and V 4 bases, and 14 bases lay outside the gene matches. The CDR3 loop spans 17 amino acids.

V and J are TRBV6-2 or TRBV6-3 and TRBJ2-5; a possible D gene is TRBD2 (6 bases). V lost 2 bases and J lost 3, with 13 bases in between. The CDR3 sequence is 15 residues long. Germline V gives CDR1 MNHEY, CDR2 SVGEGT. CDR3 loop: CASSYIRGSEETQYF. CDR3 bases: TGTGCCAGCAGTTACATTCGGGGGTCGGAAGAGACCCAGTACTTC.

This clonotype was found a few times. In DNA, the CDR3 is TGTGCCAGCACCCTAAATCGGGACAGGGGGCCTTACATTCAGTACTTC. The encoded protein is CASTLNRDRGPYIQYF. J is TRBJ2-4 and V is TRBV2, with 12 bases lining up with TRBD1. The CDR3 has 16 residues. The J segment lost 8 bases and the V segment lost 7 bases, leaving 12 bases of the junction unmatched. Germline V gene lookup returns CDR1 SNHLY and CDR2 FYNNEI.

This chain's CDR3 is CASIGHYNEQFF. The CDR3 coding sequence is TGCGCCAGCATCGGACATTACAATGAGCAGTTCTTC. The rearrangement joins TRBV5-1 to TRBJ2-1, with a possible D match to TRBD1 (5 bases). This CDR3 is built from 12 residues. The V end was cut by 6 bases, the J end by 4 bases, with 8 bases between. Germline CDR1 and CDR2: SGHRS and YFSETQ. The full variable domain, completed using reference TRBV5-1 and TRBJ2-1, is KAGVTQTPRYLIKTRGQQVTLSCSPISGHRSVSWYQQTPGQGLQFLFEYFSETQRNKGNFPGRFSGRQFSNSRSEMNVSTLELGDSALYLCASIGHYNEQFFGPGTRLTVL.

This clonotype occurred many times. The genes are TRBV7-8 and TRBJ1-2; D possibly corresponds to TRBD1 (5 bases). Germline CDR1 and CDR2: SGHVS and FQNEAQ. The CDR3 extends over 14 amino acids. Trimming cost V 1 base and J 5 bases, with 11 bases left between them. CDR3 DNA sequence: TGTGCCAGCAGCTTAGAGGAAAGGGGATATGGCTACACCTTC. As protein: CASSLEERGYGYTF. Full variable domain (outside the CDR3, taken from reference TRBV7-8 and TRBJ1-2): GAGVSQSPRYKVAKRGQDVALRCDPISGHVSLFWYQQALGQGPEFLTYFQNEAQLDKSGLPSDRFFAERPEGSVSTLKIQRTQQEDSAVYLCASSLEERGYGYTFGSGTRLTVV.

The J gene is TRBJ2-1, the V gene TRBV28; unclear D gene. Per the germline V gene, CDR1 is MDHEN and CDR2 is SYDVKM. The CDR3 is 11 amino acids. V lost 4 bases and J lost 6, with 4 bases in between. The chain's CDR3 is CASSWRNEQFF. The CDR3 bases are TGTGCCAGCAGTTGGCGCAATGAGCAGTTCTTC. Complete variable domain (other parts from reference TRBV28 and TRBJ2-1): DVKVTQSSRYLVKRTGEKVFLECVQDMDHENMFWYRQDPGLGLRLIYFSYDVKMKEKGDIPEGYSVSREKKERFSLILESASTNQTSMYLCASSWRNEQFFGPGTRLTVL.

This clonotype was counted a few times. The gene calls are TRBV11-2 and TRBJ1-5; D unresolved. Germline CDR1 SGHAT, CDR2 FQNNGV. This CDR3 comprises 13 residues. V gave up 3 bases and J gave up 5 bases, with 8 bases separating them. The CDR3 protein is CASSFKRDQPQHF. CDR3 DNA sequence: TGTGCCAGCAGCTTTAAGAGAGATCAGCCCCAGCATTTT. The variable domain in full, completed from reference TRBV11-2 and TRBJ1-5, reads EAGVAQSPRYKIIEKRQSVAFWCNPISGHATLYWYQQILGQGPKLLIQFQNNGVVDDSQLPKDRFSAERLKGVDSTLKIQPAKLEDSAVYLCASSFKRDQPQHFGDGTRLSIL.

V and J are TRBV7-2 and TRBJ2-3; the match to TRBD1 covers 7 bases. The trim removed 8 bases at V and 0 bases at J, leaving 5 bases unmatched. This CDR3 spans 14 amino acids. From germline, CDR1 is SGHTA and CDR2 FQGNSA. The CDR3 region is CASLEDRSTDTQYF. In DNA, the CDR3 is TGTGCCAGCTTAGAGGACAGGAGCACAGATACGCAGTATTTT.

CDR3 loop: CASSPGTSGSLGGELFF. For the CDR3, the DNA is TGTGCCAGCAGCCCCGGGACTAGCGGGAGTCTGGGCGGGGAGCTGTTTTTT. The V gene is TRBV7-8, the J gene TRBJ2-2; TRBD2 aligns across 14 bases. Trimming removed 5 bases from V and 7 bases from J; junction bases left unmatched: 9. CDR3 length equals 17 residues. The germline CDR1 and CDR2 sequences are SGHVS and FQNEAQ.

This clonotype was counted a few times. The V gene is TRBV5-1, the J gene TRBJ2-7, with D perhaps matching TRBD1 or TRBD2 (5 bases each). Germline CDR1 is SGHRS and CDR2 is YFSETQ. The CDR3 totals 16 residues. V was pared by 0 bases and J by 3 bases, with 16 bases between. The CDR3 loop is CASSLDEGPPYYEQYF. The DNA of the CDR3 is TGCGCCAGCAGCTTGGACGAGGGGCCACCCTACTACGAGCAGTACTTC.

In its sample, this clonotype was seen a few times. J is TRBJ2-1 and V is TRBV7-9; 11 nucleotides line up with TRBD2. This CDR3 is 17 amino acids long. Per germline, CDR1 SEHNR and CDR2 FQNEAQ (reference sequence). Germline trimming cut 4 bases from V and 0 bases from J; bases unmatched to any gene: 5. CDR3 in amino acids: CASSSRLAGNSYNEQFF. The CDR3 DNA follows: TGTGCCAGCAGCTCTCGACTAGCGGGAAACTCCTACAATGAGCAGTTCTTC.

The CDR3 spells CSATGAVQETQYF. CDR3 nucleotides: TGCAGTGCCACCGGTGCGGTCCAAGAGACCCAGTACTTC. V and J are TRBV20-1 and TRBJ2-5; D remains unclear. Germline V gene sequence: CDR1 DFQATT, CDR2 SNEGSKA (reference sequence). V lost 6 bases to trimming and J lost 1 base, with 12 bases between them. This CDR3 has 13 amino acids.